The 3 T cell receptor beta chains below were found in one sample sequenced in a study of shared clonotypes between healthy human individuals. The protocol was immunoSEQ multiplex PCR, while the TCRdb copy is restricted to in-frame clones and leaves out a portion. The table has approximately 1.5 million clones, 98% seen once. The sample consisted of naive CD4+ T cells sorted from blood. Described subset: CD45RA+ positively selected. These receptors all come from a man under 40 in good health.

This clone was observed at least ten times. The CDR3 nucleotides are TGTGCCAGCAGTTATCTGGGTGCTGAGCAGTTCTTC. Its protein product is CASSYLGAEQFF. The V and J genes are TRBV6-5 and TRBJ2-1; D is undetermined. Trimming shortened V by 3 bases and J by 9 bases, and 9 bases separated the two germline ends. The CDR3 consists of 12 residues. Germline V gene data show CDR1 as MNHEY and CDR2 as SVGAGI.

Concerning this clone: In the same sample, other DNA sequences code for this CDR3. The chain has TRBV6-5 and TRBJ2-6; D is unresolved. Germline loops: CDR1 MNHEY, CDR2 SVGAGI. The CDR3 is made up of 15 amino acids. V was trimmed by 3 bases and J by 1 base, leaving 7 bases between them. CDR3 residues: CASSYQGSGANVLTF. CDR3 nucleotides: TGTGCCAGCAGTTATCAAGGGTCTGGGGCCAACGTCCTGACTTTC.

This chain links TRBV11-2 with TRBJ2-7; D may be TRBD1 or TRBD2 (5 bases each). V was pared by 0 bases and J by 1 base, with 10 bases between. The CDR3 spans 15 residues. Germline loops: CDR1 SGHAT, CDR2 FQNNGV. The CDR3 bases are TGTGCCAGCAGCTTAGATAGGGACGCGTCCTACGAGCAGTACTTC. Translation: CASSLDRDASYEQYF.